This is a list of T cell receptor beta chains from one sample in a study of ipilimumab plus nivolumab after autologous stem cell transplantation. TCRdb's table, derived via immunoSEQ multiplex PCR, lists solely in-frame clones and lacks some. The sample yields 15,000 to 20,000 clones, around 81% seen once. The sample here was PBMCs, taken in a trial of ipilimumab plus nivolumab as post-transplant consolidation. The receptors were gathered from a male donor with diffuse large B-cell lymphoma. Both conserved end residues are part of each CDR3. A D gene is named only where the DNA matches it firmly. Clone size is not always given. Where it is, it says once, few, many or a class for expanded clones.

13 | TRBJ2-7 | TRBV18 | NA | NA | TGTGCCAGCTCACCTGGGACTGCCTTCGAGCAGTACTTC | CASSPGTAFEQYF
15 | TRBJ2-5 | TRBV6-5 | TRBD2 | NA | TGTGCCAGCAGTTACTTAGCGGGGGTACAAGAGACCCAGTACTTC | CASSYLAGVQETQYF
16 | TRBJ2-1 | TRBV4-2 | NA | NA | TGTGCCAGCAGCCGGGAACTATCTCTATCCTACAATGAGCAGTTCTTC | CASSRELSLSYNEQFF
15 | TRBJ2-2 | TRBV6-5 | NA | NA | TGTGCCAGCAGCTGGGGGGGCCGGAACACCGGGGAGCTGTTTTTT | CASSWGGRNTGELFF
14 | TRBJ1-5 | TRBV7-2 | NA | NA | TGTGCCAGCAGCTTAGCTCGTAGCAATCAGCCCCAGCATTTT | CASSLARSNQPQHF
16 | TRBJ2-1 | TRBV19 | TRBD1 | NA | TGTGCCAGTAGTACTCCTCAGGGGGCGCTTATTTATGAGCAGTTCTTC | CASSTPQGALIYEQFF
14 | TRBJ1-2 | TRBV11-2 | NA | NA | TGTGCCAGCAGCTTATACGGGGGGCTTGGTGGCTACACCTTC | CASSLYGGLGGYTF
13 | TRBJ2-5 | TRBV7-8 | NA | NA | TGTGCCAGCAGCTCCTCGGGGTTAGAGACCCAGTACTTC | CASSSSGLETQYF
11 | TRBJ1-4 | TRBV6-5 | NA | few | TGTGCCAGCAGTTTTGAAGAAAAACTGTTTTTT | CASSFEEKLFF
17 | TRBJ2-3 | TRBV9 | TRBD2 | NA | TGTGCCAGCAGCGTAGCTCAAAGCGGGGGGGCCGTGGATACGCAGTATTTT | CASSVAQSGGAVDTQYF
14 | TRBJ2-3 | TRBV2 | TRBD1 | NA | TGTGCCAGCACCAGGACAGGGATCACAGATACGCAGTATTTT | CASTRTGITDTQYF
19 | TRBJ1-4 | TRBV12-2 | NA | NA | TGTGCAAGTCGCCGAACTCTGTGGGGGACCGATGCAACTAATGAAAAACTGTTTTTT | CASRRTLWGTDATNEKLFF
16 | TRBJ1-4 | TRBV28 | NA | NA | TGTGCCAGCAGTATACTCGACAGTGCAACTAATGAAAAACTGTTTTTT | CASSILDSATNEKLFF
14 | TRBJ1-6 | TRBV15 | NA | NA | TGTGCCACCAGCCAAGACCGGAATAATTCACCCCTCCACTTT | CATSQDRNNSPLHF
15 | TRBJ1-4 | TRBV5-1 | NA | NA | TGCGCCAGCAGGGACGACAGGCTTGTTAATGAAAAACTGTTTTTT | CASRDDRLVNEKLFF
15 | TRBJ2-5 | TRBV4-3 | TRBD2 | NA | TGCGCCAGCAGCCAAGGGACTAGCGGGGTGGAGACCCAGTACTTC | CASSQGTSGVETQYF
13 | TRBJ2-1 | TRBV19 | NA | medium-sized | TGTGCCAGTACAGCTAGTTTGTACAATGAGCAGTTCTTC | CASTASLYNEQFF
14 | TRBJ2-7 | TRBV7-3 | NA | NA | TGTGCCAGCAGCTTAGGAAGGGGAAACTACGAGCAGTACTTC | CASSLGRGNYEQYF
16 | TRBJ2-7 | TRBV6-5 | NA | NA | TGTGCCAGCAGTTACTCGTTCGCGGGGAGCTCCTACGAGCAGTACTTC | CASSYSFAGSSYEQYF
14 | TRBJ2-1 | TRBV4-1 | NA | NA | TGCGCCAGCAGCCAAGATGGCAGGGGAGATGAGCAGTTCTTC | CASSQDGRGDEQFF
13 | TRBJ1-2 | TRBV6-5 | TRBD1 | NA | TGTGCCAGCCTCAGGGGGCGCCACTATGGCTACACCTTC | CASLRGRHYGYTF
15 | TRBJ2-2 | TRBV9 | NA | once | TGTGCCAGCAGCGTAGGCCCTGAGTTGGCCGGGGAGCTGTTTTTT | CASSVGPELAGELFF
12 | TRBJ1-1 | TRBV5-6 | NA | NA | TGTGCCAGCACCTTAATCAACACTGAAGCTTTCTTT | CASTLINTEAFF
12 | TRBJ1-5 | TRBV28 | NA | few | TGTGCCAGCAGTTCCCCAGGTCAGCCCCAGCATTTT | CASSSPGQPQHF
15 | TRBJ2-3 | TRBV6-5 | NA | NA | TGTGCCAGCAGTTACGCGGGGACGTCCACAGATACGCAGTATTTT | CASSYAGTSTDTQYF
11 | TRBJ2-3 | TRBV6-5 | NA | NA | TGTGCCAGCAGGAGAGGAGGTACGCAGTATTTT | CASRRGGTQYF
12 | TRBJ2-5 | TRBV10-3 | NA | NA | TGTGCCATAGGGACTTCCCAAGAGACCCAGTACTTC | CAIGTSQETQYF
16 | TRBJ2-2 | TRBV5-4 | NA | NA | TGTGCCAGCAGCTTAGTTTGGGGCAGCAACACCGGGGAGCTGTTTTTT | CASSLVWGSNTGELFF
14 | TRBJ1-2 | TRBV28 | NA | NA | TGTGCCAGCAGGCCCGTGGGGATTTGGTATGGCTACACCTTC | CASRPVGIWYGYTF
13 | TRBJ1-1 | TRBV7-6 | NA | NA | TGTGCCAGCAGTTTACTCAGGAACACTGAAGCTTTCTTT | CASSLLRNTEAFF
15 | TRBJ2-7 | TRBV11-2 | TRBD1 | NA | TGTGCCAGCAGCTTAGAAGGGTGGACAGGGGACGAGCAGTACTTC | CASSLEGWTGDEQYF
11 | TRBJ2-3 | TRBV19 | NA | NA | TGTGCCACCAAGGCCACAGATACGCAGTATTTT | CATKATDTQYF
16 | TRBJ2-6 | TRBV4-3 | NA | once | TGCGCCAGCAGCCCAGAGGGGAACTCTGGGGCCAACGTCCTGACTTTC | CASSPEGNSGANVLTF
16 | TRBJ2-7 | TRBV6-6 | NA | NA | TGTGCCAGCAGTTACCCGAGGGACTTCAACTCCTACGAGCAGTACTTC | CASSYPRDFNSYEQYF
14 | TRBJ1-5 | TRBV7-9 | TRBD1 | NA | TGTGCCAGCAGCCCAGGGACAGGGTGGCAGCCCCAGCATTTT | CASSPGTGWQPQHF
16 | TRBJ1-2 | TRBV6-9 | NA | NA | TGTGCCAGCAGTCAATCAACTTACGGAAAGACCTATGGCTACACCTTC | CASSQSTYGKTYGYTF
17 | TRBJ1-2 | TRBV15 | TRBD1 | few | TGTGCCACCAGCAGCCCCTTGTTGGGACAGGGGGTCTCTGGCTACACCTTC | CATSSPLLGQGVSGYTF
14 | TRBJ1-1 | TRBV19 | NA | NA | TGTGCCAGTAGTATTATGAGTCTGAACACTGAAGCTTTCTTT | CASSIMSLNTEAFF
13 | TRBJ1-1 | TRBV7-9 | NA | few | TGTGCCAGCAGCCGCGGGGGGAGCACTGAAGCTTTCTTT | CASSRGGSTEAFF
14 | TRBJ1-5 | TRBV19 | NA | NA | TGTGCCAGTAGTATAGCCCGGGAAGATCAGCCCCAGCATTTT | CASSIAREDQPQHF
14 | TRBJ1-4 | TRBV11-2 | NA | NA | TGTGCCAGCAGCCTCGGAGGAACTAATGAAAAACTGTTTTTT | CASSLGGTNEKLFF
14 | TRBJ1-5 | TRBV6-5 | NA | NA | TGTGCCAGCAGAAGCAGGGGTAGCAATCAGCCCCAGCATTTT | CASRSRGSNQPQHF